The TCR delta chain under discussion was sequenced for a study of γδ T cells in repeated Plasmodium falciparum infection. Study-wide background: Malian children with intense seasonal malaria exposure were compared with matched Australian children.

Looked up from germline, CDR1 is GEAIGNYY and CDR2 is EKD. The CDR3 spans 18 residues. TCRdb re-called the multiplex PCR reads via CATT. This table holds 50,000 to 60,000 delta-chain clones, about 1.9% found once. Study-level results: Malian children's Vdelta2-negative repertoires appeared more expanded and less diverse than Australians'.

In this sample, this clone turned up many times. What it binds is unknown. The TCRdb protein, from a much larger clone, departs from this DNA's translation at residue 17, likely by read error; the protein shown derives from the DNA. Flow sorting of PBMC yielded separate Vgamma9/Vdelta2+ and Vdelta2-negative gammadelta T cell populations for bulk repertoire analysis. The V gene was identified as TRDV2, while no J gene was called; the DNA was not used to check the table's D call, TRDD3. The sequenced material came from gamma-delta T cells from blood. This TCR was sampled from a pool of human donors (malaria-infected and uninfected, not separated). The CDR3 bases are TGTGCCTGTGACCCCTTAGGGGGGATACATGAGGTCGCCGATAAACTCACCTTT. It encodes CACDPLGGIHEVADKLTF.